This record covers a single T cell receptor (beta chain). V shed 7 bases and J 0 bases; nucleotides not matched to a gene: 4. There are 15 residues in the CDR3. Germline CDR1 is MGHDK and CDR2 is SYGVNS. Each CDR3 protein is one row after TCRdb ran MiXCR on the RT-PCR reads. The sample has about 700,000 distinct CDR3 sequences; more than 13% are singletons. Source material: memory CD4+ T cells from blood. This chain joins TRBV25-1 and TRBJ1-4; 8 positions agree with TRBD1. This receptor was obtained from a female donor in good health, serving as a healthy control. CDR3 nucleotide sequence: TGTGCCAGCACGGACAGGGCCGCAACTAATGAAAAACTGTTTTTT. It translates to CASTDRAATNEKLFF. Using reference TRBV25-1 and TRBJ1-4 for the parts outside the CDR3, the full variable domain is EADIYQTPRYLVIGTGKKITLECSQTMGHDKMYWYQQDPGMELHLIHYSYGVNSTEKGDLSSESTVSRIRTEHFPLTLESARPSHTSQYLCASTDRAATNEKLFFGSGTQLSVL.